Below, 10 T cell receptor beta chains from the same sample are listed, as sequenced in a study of blood T cell repertoires in COVID-19 (dated by TCRdb to 2018 to 2020). Library method: the immunoSEQ multiplex PCR assay. TCRdb's version of the immuneACCESS table is confined to in-frame rearrangements and falls short of the full clone set. An unresolved V gene accounts for under half of the shortfall where checked; the remainder is of unknown origin. The sample contains under 130,000 clones, roughly 72% of them found a single time. The top ten constitute around 6.3% of the sample. What was sequenced was peripheral blood. Every receptor here comes from a man of 80 years or more with acute or convalescent COVID-19.

V is TRBV18 and J is TRBJ2-3, with 8 bases matching TRBD2. The CDR3 consists of 16 residues. With 2 bases clipped from V and 2 bases from J, the junction kept 6 bases outside the gene matches. Per germline, CDR1 KGHSH and CDR2 LQKENI. The DNA for the CDR3 is TGTGCCAGCTCACCAATGGCGGGAGGCTTCACAGATACGCAGTATTTT. Translation gives CASSPMAGGFTDTQYF.

The chain couples TRBV12-1 to TRBJ2-5; TRBD2, the D gene given by the table, was not confirmed from the DNA. TRBV12-1 represents a pseudogene. The CDR3 consists of 10 residues. This CDR3 reads CARRGETQYF. CDR3 in DNA: TGTGCCCGGCGGGGGGAGACCCAGTACTTC.

This clone was picked up many times. The rearrangement links TRBV5-4 to TRBJ1-2; D perhaps matches TRBD1 (6 bases). V was pared by 0 bases and J by 8 bases, with 11 bases between. This CDR3 comprises 13 residues. Germline-derived CDR1 and CDR2 are SGHNT and YYREEE (reference sequence). The CDR3 DNA is TGTGCCAGCAGCTTGGTACAGGGTGACGGCTACACCTTC. It is translated as CASSLVQGDGYTF.

The chain uses TRBV5-1 and TRBJ1-2; the match to TRBD1 covers 9 bases. Germline trimming cut 0 bases from V and 6 bases from J; bases unmatched to any gene: 3. This CDR3 is 14 amino acids long. Per the germline V gene, CDR1 is SGHRS and CDR2 is YFSETQ. The CDR3 is CASSLGQGGDGYTF. CDR3 sequence (DNA): TGCGCCAGCAGCTTGGGACAGGGGGGAGATGGCTACACCTTC.

This clone was detected only a few times. In nucleotides, the CDR3 is TGTGCCAGCAGTTCGGGACAGGGGGTCGGGGAGCTGTTTTTT. Its protein is CASSSGQGVGELFF. V gene TRBV6-6 combines with J gene TRBJ2-2, with TRBD1 identical over 11 bases. Germline CDR1 and CDR2: MNHNY and SVGAGI (reference sequence). With V trimmed by 4 bases and J by 7 bases, 2 bases remained unmatched. The CDR3 loop spans 14 amino acids.

This clone was detected only a few times. The chain employs TRBV5-4 and TRBJ1-4, with 7 bases lining up with TRBD1. CDR3 length: 17 amino acids. After removal of 3 bases from V and 0 bases from J, the junction contained 8 bases not matched to a gene. The germline V gene has CDR1 SGHNT and CDR2 YYREEE (reference sequence). CDR3 protein: CASSWTGTGATNEKLFF. CDR3 sequence (DNA): TGTGCCAGCAGCTGGACAGGTACTGGGGCAACTAATGAAAAACTGTTTTTT. The variable domain in full, completed from reference TRBV5-4 and TRBJ1-4, reads ETGVTQSPTHLIKTRGQQVTLRCSSQSGHNTVSWYQQALGQGPQFIFQYYREEENGRGNFPPRFSGLQFPNYSSELNVNALELDDSALYLCASSWTGTGATNEKLFFGSGTQLSVL.

This chain joins TRBV5-6 and TRBJ2-3, with D perhaps TRBD1 (5 bases). The CDR3 is made up of 15 amino acids. CDR1 is SGHDT, CDR2 YYEEEE, per germline. V was trimmed by 0 bases and J by 3 bases, leaving 11 bases between them. The CDR3 sequence is CASSLAGRVTDTQYF. The CDR3 bases are TGTGCCAGCAGCTTGGCCGGCAGGGTTACAGATACGCAGTATTTT. Drawing the rest from reference TRBV5-6 and TRBJ2-3, the complete variable domain is DAGVTQSPTHLIKTRGQQVTLRCSPKSGHDTVSWYQQALGQGPQFIFQYYEEEERQRGNFPDRFSGHQFPNYSSELNVNALLLGDSALYLCASSLAGRVTDTQYFGPGTRLTVL.

V gene TRBV10-3 combines with J gene TRBJ1-1; D is possibly TRBD1 (6 bases). The V end was cut by 10 bases, the J end by 3 bases, with 15 bases between. CDR3 length equals 13 residues. Germline V gene sequence: CDR1 ENHRY, CDR2 SYGVKD. CDR3 nucleotides: TGTGCCAGCAGGGGAGGAGGGGACACTGAAGCTTTCTTT. Protein product: CASRGGGDTEAFF.

This rearrangement joins TRBV6-6 to TRBJ2-7; 8 positions match TRBD1. CDR3 size: 15 residues. Per the germline V gene, CDR1 is MNHNY and CDR2 is SVGAGI (reference sequence). With V trimmed by 4 bases and J by 2 bases, 7 bases remained unmatched. Written as DNA, the CDR3 is TGTGCCAGCAGTTCCACCGGGACAGGCACCTACGAGCAGTACTTC. Protein: CASSSTGTGTYEQYF.

CDR3 sequence (DNA): TGCGCCAGCAGTCAATCCCCGTCGGGACTAGCGAGATACGAGCAGTACTTC. It translates to CASSQSPSGLARYEQYF. The rearrangement joins TRBV23-1 to TRBJ2-7, with 10 bases matching TRBD2. TRBV23-1 qualifies as an ORF whose function is uncertain. The V gene end was trimmed by 0 bases and the J gene end by 4 bases; junction bases not matched to a gene: 9. The CDR3 has 17 residues.